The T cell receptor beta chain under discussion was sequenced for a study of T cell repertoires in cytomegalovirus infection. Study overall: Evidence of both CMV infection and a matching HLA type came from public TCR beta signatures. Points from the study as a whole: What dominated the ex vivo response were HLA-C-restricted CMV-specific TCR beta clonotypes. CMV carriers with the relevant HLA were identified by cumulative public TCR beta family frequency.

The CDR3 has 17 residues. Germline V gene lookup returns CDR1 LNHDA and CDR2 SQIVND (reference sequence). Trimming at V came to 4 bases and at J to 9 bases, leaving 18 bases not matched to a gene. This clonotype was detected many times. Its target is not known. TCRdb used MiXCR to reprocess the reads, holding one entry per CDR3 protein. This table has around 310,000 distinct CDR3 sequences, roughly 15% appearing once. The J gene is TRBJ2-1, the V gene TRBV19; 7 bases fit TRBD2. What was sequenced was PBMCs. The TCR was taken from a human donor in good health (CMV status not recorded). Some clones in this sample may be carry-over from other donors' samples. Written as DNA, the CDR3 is TGTGCCAGTAGTACGACCTTGATAGCGGCGGGAGTGCTTGAGCAGTTCTTC. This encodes CASSTTLIAAGVLEQFF.